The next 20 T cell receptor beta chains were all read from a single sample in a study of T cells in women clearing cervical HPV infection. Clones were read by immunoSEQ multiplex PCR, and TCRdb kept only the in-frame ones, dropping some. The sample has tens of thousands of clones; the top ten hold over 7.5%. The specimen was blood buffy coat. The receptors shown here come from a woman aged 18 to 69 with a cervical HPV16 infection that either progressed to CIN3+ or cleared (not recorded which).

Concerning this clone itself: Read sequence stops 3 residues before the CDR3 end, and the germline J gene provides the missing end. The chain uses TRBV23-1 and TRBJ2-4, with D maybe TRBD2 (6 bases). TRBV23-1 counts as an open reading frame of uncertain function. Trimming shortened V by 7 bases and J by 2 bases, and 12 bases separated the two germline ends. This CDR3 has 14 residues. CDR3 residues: CASNWGVTKNIQYF. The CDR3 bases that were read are TGCGCCAGCAATTGGGGGGTGACCAAAAACATT.

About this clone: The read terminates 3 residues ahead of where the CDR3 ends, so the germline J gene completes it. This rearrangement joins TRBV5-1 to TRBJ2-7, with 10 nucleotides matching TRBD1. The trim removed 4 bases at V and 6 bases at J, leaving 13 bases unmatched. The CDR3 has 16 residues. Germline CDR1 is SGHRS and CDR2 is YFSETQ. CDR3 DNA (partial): TGCGCCAGCAGCGCGGAGCCGGGACAGGGGACGCGCGAG. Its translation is CASSAEPGQGTRE. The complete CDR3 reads CASSAEPGQGTREQYF.

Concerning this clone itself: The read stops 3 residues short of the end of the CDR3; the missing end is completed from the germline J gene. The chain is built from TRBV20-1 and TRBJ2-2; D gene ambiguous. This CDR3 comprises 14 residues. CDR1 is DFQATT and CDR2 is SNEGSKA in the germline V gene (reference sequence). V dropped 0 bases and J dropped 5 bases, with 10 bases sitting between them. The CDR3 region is CSARDFRLTGELFF. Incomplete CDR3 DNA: TGCAGTGCTAGAGATTTCAGATTGACCGGGGAG.

Here the CDR3 reads CAISRLAGVYEQYF. Incomplete CDR3 DNA: TGTGCCATCAGTAGGCTAGCGGGGGTATACGAG. The gene calls are TRBV10-3 and TRBJ2-7, with TRBD2 identical over 10 bases. Coverage ceases 3 residues before the CDR3 finishes, and the germline J gene fills in the end. The CDR3 sequence is 14 residues long. Germline V gene sequence: CDR1 ENHRY, CDR2 SYGVKD. Trimming removed 5 bases from V and 4 bases from J; junction bases left unmatched: 5.

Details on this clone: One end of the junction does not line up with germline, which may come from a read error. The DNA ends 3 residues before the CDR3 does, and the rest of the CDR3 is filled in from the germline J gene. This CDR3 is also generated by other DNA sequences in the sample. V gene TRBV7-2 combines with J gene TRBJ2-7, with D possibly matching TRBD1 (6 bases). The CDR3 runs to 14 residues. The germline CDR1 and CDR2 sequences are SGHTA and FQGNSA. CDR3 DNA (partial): TGTGCTAGCAGCTCCCGGGACAACGCCTACGAG. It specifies CASSSRDNAYE. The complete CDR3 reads CASSSRDNAYEQYF.

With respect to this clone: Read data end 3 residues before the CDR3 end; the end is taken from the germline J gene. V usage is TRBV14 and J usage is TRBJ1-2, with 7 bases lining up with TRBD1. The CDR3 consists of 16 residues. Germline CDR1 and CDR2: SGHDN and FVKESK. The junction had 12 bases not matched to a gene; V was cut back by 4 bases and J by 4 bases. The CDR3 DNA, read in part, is TGTGCCAGCAGCCTACACAGGGGAGGGAGGCTCTATGGC. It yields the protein CASSLHRGGRLYG. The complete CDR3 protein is CASSLHRGGRLYGYTF.

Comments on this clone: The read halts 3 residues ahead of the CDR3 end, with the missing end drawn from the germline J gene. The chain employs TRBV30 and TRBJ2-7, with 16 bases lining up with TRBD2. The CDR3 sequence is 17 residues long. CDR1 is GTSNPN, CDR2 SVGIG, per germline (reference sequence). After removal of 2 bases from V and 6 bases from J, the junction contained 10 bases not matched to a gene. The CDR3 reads CAWSSGTSGRALGEQYF. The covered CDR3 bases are TGTGCCTGGAGTTCCGGGACTAGCGGGAGGGCCCTCGGCGAG.

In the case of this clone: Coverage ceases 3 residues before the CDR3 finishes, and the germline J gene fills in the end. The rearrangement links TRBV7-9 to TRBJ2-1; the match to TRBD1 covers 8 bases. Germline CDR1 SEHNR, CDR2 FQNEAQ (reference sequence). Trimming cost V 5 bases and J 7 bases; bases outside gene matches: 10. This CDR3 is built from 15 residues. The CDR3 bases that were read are TGTGCCAGCAGCCGAGGGACAGGCCTTTGGAATGAG. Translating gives CASSRGTGLWNE. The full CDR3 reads CASSRGTGLWNEQFF.

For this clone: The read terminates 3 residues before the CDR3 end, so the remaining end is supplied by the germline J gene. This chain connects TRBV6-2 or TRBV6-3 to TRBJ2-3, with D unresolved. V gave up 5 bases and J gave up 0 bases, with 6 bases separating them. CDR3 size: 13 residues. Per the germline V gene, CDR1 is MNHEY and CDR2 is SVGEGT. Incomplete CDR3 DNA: TGTGCCAGCAGTAGCTATAGCACAGATACG. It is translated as CASSSYSTDT. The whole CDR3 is CASSSYSTDTQYF.

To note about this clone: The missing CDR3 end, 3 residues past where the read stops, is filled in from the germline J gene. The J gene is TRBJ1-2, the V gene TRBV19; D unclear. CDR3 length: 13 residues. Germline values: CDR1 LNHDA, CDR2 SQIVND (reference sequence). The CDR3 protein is CASSIELGYDYTF. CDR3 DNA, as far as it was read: TGTGCCAGTAGTATCGAGTTGGGCTACGAC.

The sequenced part of the CDR3 DNA is TGTGCCAGCAGCTCCCCGGGACACCCCTACGAG. It codes for CASSSPGHPYE. The CDR3 as a whole reads CASSSPGHPYEQYF. V gene TRBV5-4 combines with J gene TRBJ2-7; the D gene is possibly TRBD1 (6 bases). Coverage ceases 3 residues before the CDR3 finishes, and the germline J gene fills in the end. Trimming removed 3 bases from V and 2 bases from J, with 12 bases in between. This CDR3 region has 14 residues. In germline, CDR1 is SGHNT, CDR2 YYREEE (reference sequence).

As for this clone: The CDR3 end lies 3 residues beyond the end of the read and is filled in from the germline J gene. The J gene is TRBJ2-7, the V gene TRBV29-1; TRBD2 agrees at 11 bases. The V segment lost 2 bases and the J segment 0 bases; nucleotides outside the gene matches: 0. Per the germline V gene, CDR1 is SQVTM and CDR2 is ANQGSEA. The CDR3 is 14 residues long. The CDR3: CSVETSGSSYEQYF. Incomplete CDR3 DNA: TGCAGCGTTGAAACTAGCGGGAGCTCCTACGAG.

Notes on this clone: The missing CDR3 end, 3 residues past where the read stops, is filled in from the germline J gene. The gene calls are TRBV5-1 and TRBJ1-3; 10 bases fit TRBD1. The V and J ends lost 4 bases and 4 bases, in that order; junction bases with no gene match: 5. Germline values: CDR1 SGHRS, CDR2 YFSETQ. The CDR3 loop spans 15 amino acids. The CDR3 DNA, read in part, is TGCGCCAGCAGCCAAGACAGGGGGCAAGGAAACACC. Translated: CASSQDRGQGNT. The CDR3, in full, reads CASSQDRGQGNTIYF.

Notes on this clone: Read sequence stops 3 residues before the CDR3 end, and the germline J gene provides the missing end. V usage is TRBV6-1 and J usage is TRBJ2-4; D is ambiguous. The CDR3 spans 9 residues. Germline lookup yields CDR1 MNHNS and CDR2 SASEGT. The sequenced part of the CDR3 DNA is TGTGCCAGCAGTGTAAAT. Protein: CASSVN. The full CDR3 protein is CASSVNQYF.

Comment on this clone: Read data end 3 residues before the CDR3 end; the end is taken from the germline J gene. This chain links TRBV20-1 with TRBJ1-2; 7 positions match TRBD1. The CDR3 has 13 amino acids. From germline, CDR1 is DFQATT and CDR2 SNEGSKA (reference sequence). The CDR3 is CSAPAGGGVGYTF. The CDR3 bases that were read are TGCAGTGCCCCGGCAGGGGGAGGTGTCGGC.

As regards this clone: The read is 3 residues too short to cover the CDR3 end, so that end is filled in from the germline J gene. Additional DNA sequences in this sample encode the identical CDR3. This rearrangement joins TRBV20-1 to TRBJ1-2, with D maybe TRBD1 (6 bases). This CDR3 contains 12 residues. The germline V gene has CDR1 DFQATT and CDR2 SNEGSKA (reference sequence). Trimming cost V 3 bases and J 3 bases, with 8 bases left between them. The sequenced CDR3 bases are TGCAGTGCTAGGAACAGGGACTATGGC. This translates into CSARNRDYG. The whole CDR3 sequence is CSARNRDYGYTF.

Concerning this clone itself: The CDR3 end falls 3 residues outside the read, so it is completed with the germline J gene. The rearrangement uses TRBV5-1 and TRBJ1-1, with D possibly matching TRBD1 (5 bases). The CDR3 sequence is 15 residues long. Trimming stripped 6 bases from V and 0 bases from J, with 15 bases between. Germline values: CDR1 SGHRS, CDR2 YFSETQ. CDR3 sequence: CASNPAGTLNTEAFF. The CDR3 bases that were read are TGCGCCAGCAACCCGGCCGGGACTCTGAACACTGAA.

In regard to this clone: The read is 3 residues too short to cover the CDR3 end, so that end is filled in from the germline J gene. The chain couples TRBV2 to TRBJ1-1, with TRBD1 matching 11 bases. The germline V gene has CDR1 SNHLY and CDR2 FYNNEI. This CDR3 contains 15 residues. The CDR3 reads CASARLPVGQGGAFF. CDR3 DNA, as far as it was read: TGTGCCAGCGCCCGTCTCCCGGTGGGACAGGGGGGA.

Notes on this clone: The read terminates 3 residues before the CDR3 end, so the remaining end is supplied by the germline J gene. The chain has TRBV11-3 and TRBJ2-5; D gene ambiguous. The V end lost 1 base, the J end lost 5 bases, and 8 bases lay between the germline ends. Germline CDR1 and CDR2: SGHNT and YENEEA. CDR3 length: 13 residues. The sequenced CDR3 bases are TGTGCCAGCAGCTTAGGGCAATCGGAGACC. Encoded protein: CASSLGQSET. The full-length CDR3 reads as CASSLGQSETQYF.

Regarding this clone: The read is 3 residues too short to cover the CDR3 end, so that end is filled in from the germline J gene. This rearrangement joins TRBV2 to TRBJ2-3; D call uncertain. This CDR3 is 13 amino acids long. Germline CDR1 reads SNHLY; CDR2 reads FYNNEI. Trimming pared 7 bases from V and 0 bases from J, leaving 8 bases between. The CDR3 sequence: CASNTVSTDTQYF. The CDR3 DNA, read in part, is TGTGCCAGCAATACTGTTAGCACAGATACG. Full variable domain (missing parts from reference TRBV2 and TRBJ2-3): EPEVTQTPSHQVTQMGQEVILRCVPISNHLYFYWYRQILGQKVEFLVSFYNNEISEKSEIFDDQFSVERPDGSNFTLKIRSTKLEDSAMYFCASNTVSTDTQYFGPGTRLTVL.